Listed here are 30 T cell receptor beta chains from one sample, sequenced in a study of T cell repertoires in cytomegalovirus infection. No antigen has been assigned to these receptors. TCRdb independently ran MiXCR on the reads; one entry per CDR3 protein. Here the sample spans about 480,000 distinct CDR3 sequences, 30% to 40% being singletons. Here the sequenced sample was cultured PBMCs, taken from culture after CMV antigen stimulation. The source of these receptors is a human donor in good health (CMV status not recorded). Some clones in this sample may be carry-over from other donors' samples.

The chain joins TRBV7-6 to TRBJ1-1; no clear D gene. From germline, CDR1 is SGHVS and CDR2 FNYEAQ. This CDR3 contains 15 residues. Trimming took 5 bases from V and 2 from J, leaving 15 bases between them. CDR3 protein: CASSPALDGNTEAFF. Written as DNA, the CDR3 is TGTGCCAGCAGCCCCGCACTCGACGGAAACACTGAAGCTTTCTTT. The full variable domain, in which reference TRBV7-6 and TRBJ1-1 provide the parts outside the CDR3, is GAGVSQSPRYKVTKRGQDVALRCDPISGHVSLYWYRQALGQGPEFLTYFNYEAQQDKSGLPNDRFSAERPEGSISTLTIQRTEQRDSAMYRCASSPALDGNTEAFFGQGTRLTVV.

The V and J genes are TRBV6-2 or TRBV6-3 and TRBJ2-1, with 8 bases that match TRBD2. Trimming took 2 bases from V and 4 from J; bases not matched to a gene: 4. CDR1 and CDR2 (germline): MNHEY, SVGEGT. This CDR3 has 15 residues. The CDR3 DNA reads as TGTGCCAGCAGTTACACTAGCGGACATTACAATGAGCAGTTCTTC. Protein sequence: CASSYTSGHYNEQFF.

The CDR3 nucleotides are TGTGCCATCAGTCCGGGACAGGGTCGGTACGAGCAGTACTTC. Encoded protein: CAISPGQGRYEQYF. This sequence joins TRBV10-3 and TRBJ2-7, with 9 positions matching TRBD1. CDR1 ENHRY and CDR2 SYGVKD come from the germline V gene. This CDR3 is built from 14 residues. V gave up 5 bases and J gave up 4 bases; unmatched junction bases: 6.

This clonotype has a handful of counts. The junction departs from germline at one end; a sequencing error may be responsible. The rearrangement links TRBV7-7 to TRBJ2-5; D is uncertain. Per germline, CDR1 SSHAT and CDR2 FNYEAQ (reference sequence). This CDR3 has 14 residues. CDR3 in amino acids: CASSLSGVGETQYF. The CDR3 coding sequence is TGTGCTAGCAGCTTATCAGGAGTCGGGGAGACCCAGTACTTC.

The gene calls are TRBV7-9 and TRBJ2-5; no clear D. The germline V gene has CDR1 SEHNR and CDR2 FQNEAQ (reference sequence). The CDR3 extends over 14 amino acids. V was cut by 2 bases and J by 5 bases, with 12 bases left in between. CDR3 bases: TGTGCCAGCAGCTTAAATTTCGGGCGGGAGACCCAGTACTTC. This sequence encodes CASSLNFGRETQYF. The full variable domain, in which reference TRBV7-9 and TRBJ2-5 provide the parts outside the CDR3, is DTGVSQNPRHKITKRGQNVTFRCDPISEHNRLYWYRQTLGQGPEFLTYFQNEAQLEKSRLLSDRFSAERPKGSFSTLEIQRTEQGDSAMYLCASSLNFGRETQYFGPGTRLLVL.

The chain uses TRBV12-3 or TRBV12-4 and TRBJ1-1, with TRBD1 identical over 12 bases. The junction had 9 bases not matched to a gene; V was cut back by 3 bases and J by 4 bases. The CDR3 runs to 17 residues. CDR3 region: CASSLGGGTGGFTEAFF. The CDR3 nucleotides are TGTGCCAGCAGTTTGGGGGGGGGGACAGGGGGCTTCACTGAAGCTTTCTTT.

The V call is TRBV4-3, the J call TRBJ1-1; tentative D call: TRBD1 (6 bases). In germline, CDR1 is LGHNA, CDR2 YSLEER. The CDR3 covers 17 residues. V was trimmed by 1 base and J by 0 bases, leaving 15 bases between them. The CDR3 coding sequence is TGCGCCAGCAGCCAAGCCGCCAGGGGCTTGGTGAACACTGAAGCTTTCTTT. This sequence encodes CASSQAARGLVNTEAFF.

Only one count was recorded for this clonotype. This chain connects TRBV3-1 to TRBJ1-1; a weak D match, TRBD1 (6 bases). Germline V gene lookup returns CDR1 LGHDT and CDR2 YNNKEL (reference sequence). The CDR3 loop spans 14 amino acids. Trimming stripped 3 bases from V and 5 bases from J, with 13 bases between. CDR3 sequence: CASSHQTGSTEAFF. The CDR3 DNA follows: TGTGCCAGCAGCCACCAAACAGGGTCGACTGAAGCTTTCTTT.

J is TRBJ2-1 and V is TRBV28; 12 bases are shared with TRBD2. This CDR3 comprises 15 residues. The trim removed 5 bases at V and 10 bases at J, leaving 9 bases unmatched. Germline V gene data show CDR1 as MDHEN and CDR2 as SYDVKM. Here the CDR3 DNA reads TGTGCCAGCAGTCCTAGCGGGAGGGCCTCCGGGGAGCAGTTCTTC. Translation gives CASSPSGRASGEQFF.

The J gene is TRBJ2-3, the V gene TRBV10-3, with TRBD2 identical over 10 bases. V lost 5 bases to trimming and J lost 5 bases; unmatched junction nucleotides: 7. Germline V CDR1 and CDR2: ENHRY, SYGVKD. This CDR3 is 15 amino acids long. The CDR3 DNA sequence: TGTGCCATCAGTATAGCGGGAGGCCAGAGAGATACGCAGTATTTT. Translated: CAISIAGGQRDTQYF.

The chain uses TRBV10-3 and TRBJ2-1; 7 bases line up with TRBD2. V dropped 3 bases and J dropped 8; count of bases not matched to a gene: 4. Germline CDR1 reads ENHRY; CDR2 reads SYGVKD. This CDR3 comprises 13 residues. CDR3 nucleotide sequence: TGTGCCATCAGTGAACTAGCGTTGGATGAGCAGTTCTTC. It yields the protein CAISELALDEQFF.

Many counts were recorded for this clonotype. The CDR3 nucleotides read TGTGCCAGCAGCTCTCCCGGGACAGGGAGCTCCTACGAGCAGTACTTC. This translates into CASSSPGTGSSYEQYF. This chain uses TRBV7-9 with TRBJ2-7; TRBD1 matches at 9 bases. This CDR3 has 16 residues. V lost 4 bases to trimming and J lost 0 bases; unmatched junction nucleotides: 7. The germline V gene has CDR1 SEHNR and CDR2 FQNEAQ (reference sequence).

This clonotype was detected a few times. CDR3 protein: CASSEAMNTEAFF. The CDR3 region has the DNA TGTGCCAGCAGTGAAGCGATGAACACTGAAGCTTTCTTT. The chain has TRBV6-1 and TRBJ1-1; D not certain. The germline V gene has CDR1 MNHNS and CDR2 SASEGT. CDR3 size: 13 residues. Trimming took off 0 bases at V and 0 bases at J, with 2 bases between the two ends.

V and J are TRBV6-5 and TRBJ2-1; 8 nucleotides match TRBD1. The trim removed 6 bases at V and 9 bases at J, leaving 13 bases unmatched. Germline V lookup: CDR1 MNHEY, CDR2 SVGAGI. CDR3 length: 15 amino acids. CDR3 in DNA: TGTGCCAGCAGGGAAGACAGGGGAGGTCGGAGTGAGCAGTTCTTC. It yields the protein CASREDRGGRSEQFF.

This clonotype was seen a handful of times. CDR3 nucleotide sequence: TGTGCCAGCAGCTTAGAAGCGGCGGGGGGCTACAATGAGCAGTTCTTC. Translation: CASSLEAAGGYNEQFF. The rearrangement joins TRBV11-1 to TRBJ2-1, with 8 bases fitting TRBD2. CDR3 size: 16 residues. The V gene end was trimmed by 1 base and the J gene end by 3 bases; junction bases not matched to a gene: 5. Germline assignment: CDR1 SGHAT and CDR2 FQDESV (reference sequence).

This clonotype has ten or more counts. The chain carries TRBV10-3 and TRBJ2-1; TRBD2 matches 7 bases. Germline CDR1 reads ENHRY; CDR2 reads SYGVKD. V was pared by 7 bases and J by 0 bases, with 3 bases of the junction left unmatched. The CDR3 length is 14 residues. The DNA of the CDR3 is TGTGCCATCAAAGGCGGGAGCTCCTACAATGAGCAGTTCTTC. It codes for CAIKGGSSYNEQFF.

This chain links TRBV7-6 with TRBJ2-7; no firm D call. This CDR3 spans 13 amino acids. V was shortened by 5 bases and J by 4 bases, with 12 bases between the two germline ends. Germline-derived CDR1 and CDR2 are SGHVS and FNYEAQ. CDR3 in DNA: TGTGCCAGCAGCCCAGGACCCAGTTACGAGCAGTACGTC. This gives the protein CASSPGPSYEQYV.

This clonotype was seen only a few times. The chain recombines TRBV10-3 with TRBJ2-5, with 7 positions matching TRBD1. The trim removed 4 bases at V and 3 bases at J, leaving 14 bases unmatched. There are 17 residues in the CDR3. The germline V gene encodes CDR1 ENHRY and CDR2 SYGVKD. Here the CDR3 reads CAISAHPWDRKKETQYF. In DNA, the CDR3 is TGTGCCATCAGTGCCCACCCATGGGACAGAAAGAAAGAGACCCAGTACTTC.

A note on this clonotype: The junction departs from germline at one end; a sequencing error may be responsible. The V gene is TRBV19, the J gene TRBJ2-1; D is possibly TRBD2 (6 bases). This CDR3 is 17 amino acids long. Germline V lookup: CDR1 LNHDA, CDR2 SQIVND (reference sequence). CDR3 nucleotide sequence: TGTGCCAGTAGTAGAGCGGCGGCTAGGGGAGGATACAGTGAGCAGTTCTTC. Translation gives CASSRAAARGGYSEQFF.

The V gene is TRBV6-2 or TRBV6-3, the J gene TRBJ2-3, with 7 bases identical to TRBD2. The J segment lost 0 bases and the V segment lost 2 bases, leaving 2 bases of the junction unmatched. Looked up from germline, CDR1 is MNHEY and CDR2 is SVGEGT. The CDR3 spans 15 residues. The CDR3 sequence: CASSYRRGSTDTQYF. The CDR3 DNA follows: TGTGCCAGCAGTTACCGGCGGGGGAGCACAGATACGCAGTATTTT.

CDR3 sequence reads: CASSPSGWAWETQYF. The CDR3 DNA is TGTGCCAGCAGCCCCTCGGGGTGGGCGTGGGAGACCCAGTACTTC. V usage is TRBV7-6 and J usage is TRBJ2-5, with D perhaps matching TRBD2 (5 bases). CDR1 and CDR2 (germline): SGHVS, FNYEAQ. The CDR3 runs 15 residues. V shed 5 bases and J shed 5 bases, with 18 bases lying between them.

This clonotype was seen a handful of times. V and J are TRBV7-3 and TRBJ2-1, with D tentatively TRBD2 (6 bases). CDR3 length: 16 residues. V was pared by 0 bases and J by 1 base, with 10 bases between. CDR1 SGHTA and CDR2 FQGTGA come from the germline V gene. CDR3 region: CASSLTPGASYNEQFF. In DNA form, the CDR3 reads TGTGCCAGCAGCTTAACTCCGGGAGCTTCCTACAATGAGCAGTTCTTC. The entire variable domain, with the rest obtained from reference TRBV7-3 and TRBJ2-1, is as follows: GAGVSQTPSNKVTEKGKYVELRCDPISGHTALYWYRQSLGQGPEFLIYFQGTGAADDSGLPNDRFFAVRPEGSVSTLKIQRTERGDSAVYLCASSLTPGASYNEQFFGPGTRLTVL.

This clonotype was observed at least ten times. The CDR3 region has the DNA TGTGCCAGCAGCTTAAATCAGGGGGAACGGGAGCAGTACTTC. Its translation is CASSLNQGEREQYF. J is TRBJ2-7 and V is TRBV7-6, with 7 bases that match TRBD1. The junction had 8 bases not matched to a gene; V was cut back by 2 bases and J by 7 bases. CDR1 and CDR2 from the germline V gene are SGHVS and FNYEAQ. The CDR3 has 14 residues.

This chain uses TRBV20-1 with TRBJ1-1; 8 bases align to TRBD1. V shed 3 bases, J shed 5 bases, and the junction held 11 bases outside the gene matches. Per germline, CDR1 DFQATT and CDR2 SNEGSKA (reference sequence). The CDR3 runs 15 residues. This CDR3 is CSASFQGAEVTEAFF. As DNA, the CDR3 is TGCAGTGCTAGTTTTCAGGGGGCTGAGGTTACTGAAGCTTTCTTT.

This clonotype was observed a few times. J is TRBJ2-1 and V is TRBV11-2, with D tentatively TRBD1 or TRBD2 (5 bases each). CDR1 is SGHAT, CDR2 FQNNGV, per germline. The CDR3 runs 14 residues. V was cut by 0 bases and J by 8 bases, with 11 bases left in between. CDR3 residues: CASSLDGASDEQFF. CDR3 in DNA: TGTGCCAGCAGCTTAGACGGGGCGAGCGATGAGCAGTTCTTC.

In this sample, this clonotype turned up a few times. The chain uses TRBV10-3 and TRBJ2-3; D is uncertain. This CDR3 has 15 amino acids. V dropped 1 base and J dropped 0 bases, with 8 bases sitting between them. Germline V gene sequence: CDR1 ENHRY, CDR2 SYGVKD. The CDR3 sequence is CAISEYTTSTDTQYF. The CDR3 DNA follows: TGTGCCATCAGTGAGTACACAACAAGCACAGATACGCAGTATTTT.

CDR3 in amino acids: CASSFHLTAYGYTF. As DNA, the CDR3 is TGTGCCAGCAGTTTCCATCTCACCGCTTATGGCTACACCTTC. This chain connects TRBV28 to TRBJ1-2; D is undetermined. CDR1 is MDHEN and CDR2 is SYDVKM in the germline V gene. This CDR3 is built from 14 residues. Trimming took 3 bases from V and 5 from J, leaving 13 bases between them.

This sequence joins TRBV12-3 or TRBV12-4 and TRBJ2-5, with a weak D call TRBD1 (6 bases). The V end lost 5 bases, the J end lost 2 bases, and 15 bases lay between the germline ends. This CDR3 is 15 amino acids long. The CDR3 DNA is TGTGCCAGCAGTAAAACGCAGGGGATTCAAGAGACCCAGTACTTC. It is translated as CASSKTQGIQETQYF.

The genes are TRBV19 and TRBJ1-1; 9 positions match TRBD1. Germline V gene lookup returns CDR1 LNHDA and CDR2 SQIVND (reference sequence). V shed 7 bases, J shed 0 bases, and the junction held 3 bases outside the gene matches. The CDR3 is made up of 14 amino acids. CDR3 nucleotide sequence: TGTGCCAGTACCACAGGGGGCTTGAACACTGAAGCTTTCTTT. Its protein product is CASTTGGLNTEAFF.

The sample holds a few counts of this clonotype. V gene TRBV6-2 or TRBV6-3 combines with J gene TRBJ1-6, with a weak D call TRBD1 (5 bases). Germline-derived CDR1 and CDR2 are MNHEY and SVGEGT. V lost 2 bases and J 13 bases, leaving 18 bases between the germline ends. CDR3 length: 15 amino acids. The CDR3 DNA is TGTGCCAGCAGTTACCCCGGGACCGCGGACTTGCCCCTCCACTTT. Its translation is CASSYPGTADLPLHF.